This T cell receptor beta chain was obtained from a study of blood T cells in healthy people across ages. With respect to this clonotype: Its antigen is unknown.

The CDR3 consists of 13 residues. Germline V gives CDR1 DFQATT, CDR2 SNEGSKA (reference sequence). Healthy Caucasian individuals from Russia aged roughly 6 to 100 were enrolled as donors. Points from the study as a whole: There were more naive CD4+ cells and higher diversity in long-lived donors than in aged donors.

For the second PCR, which ran for about 7 to 11 cycles, a sample-barcoded 5' primer and a J-beta primer mix were used. One entry per CDR3 protein results from TCRdb running MiXCR on the 5' RACE reads. Of roughly 800,000 distinct CDR3 sequences listed, roughly 25% are singletons. The sample also formed part of further work on T cells of mothers and their children. As that study records: Study donors consisted of three healthy Caucasian mothers and their six children.

The TCR was taken from a boy aged 5-17 years in good health. Sequenced: blood. The rearrangement joins TRBV20-1 to TRBJ2-5, with D hard to call. The DNA end is a closer match to TRBJ2-7, so the J assignment may be wrong. The CDR3 nucleotides read TGCAGTGCTAGAGATCCCCCCTCCTACGAGCAGTACTTC. It is translated as CSARDPPSYEQYF.